This T cell receptor (beta chain) was found in a study of blood T cell dynamics during melanoma immunotherapy. Overall study context: First-line therapy was either pembrolizumab or nivolumab with ipilimumab for metastatic melanoma.

The CDR3 consists of 14 residues. Germline CDR1 and CDR2: GTSNPN and SVGIG (reference sequence). Trimming took 0 bases from V and 9 from J; bases not matched to a gene: 6. Clones were read by immunoSEQ multiplex PCR, and TCRdb kept only the in-frame ones, dropping some. There are about 22,000 clones in the sample; roughly nine tenths occur only once, and approximately 1.1% lies in the top ten. Time point defined: pre-treatment baseline. Response was assessed by RECIST 1.1 at 12 weeks, except two rapid progressors. No patient had earlier systemic cancer treatment, concurrent immunosuppressants, or another active cancer.

The sequence was collected from a human donor with melanoma. V gene TRBV30 combines with J gene TRBJ2-1; 9 nucleotides line up with TRBD2. The sample consisted of blood, taken from a patient treated with checkpoint blockade. CDR3 nucleotides: TGTGCCTGGAGTGTTGCGGGGGGGCTGGGTGAGCAGTTCTTC. Amino acids: CAWSVAGGLGEQFF.